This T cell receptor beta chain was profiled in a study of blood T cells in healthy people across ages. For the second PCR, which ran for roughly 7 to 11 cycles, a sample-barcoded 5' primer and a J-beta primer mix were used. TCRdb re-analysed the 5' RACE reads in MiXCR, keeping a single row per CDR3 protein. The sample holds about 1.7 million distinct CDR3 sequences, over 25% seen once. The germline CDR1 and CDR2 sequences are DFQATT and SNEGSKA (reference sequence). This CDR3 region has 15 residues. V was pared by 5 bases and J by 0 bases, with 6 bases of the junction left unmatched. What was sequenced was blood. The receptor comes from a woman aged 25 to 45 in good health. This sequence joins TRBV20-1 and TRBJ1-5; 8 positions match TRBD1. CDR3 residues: CSAGPTGVSNQPQHF. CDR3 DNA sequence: TGCAGTGCTGGACCGACAGGGGTTAGCAATCAGCCCCAGCATTTT.